The 6 T cell receptor beta chains below come from one sample, sequenced in a study of shared clonotypes between healthy human individuals. Libraries were prepared by immunoSEQ multiplex PCR; TCRdb keeps only in-frame clonotypes and omits some of them. The sample consists of some 1 million clones, approximately 70% of them appearing once. The sample comprised memory CD4+ T cells sorted from blood. Subset indicated: CD45RA-negative fraction. These receptors originate from a man between 18 and 35 years old in good health.

The chain joins TRBV18 to TRBJ2-3; D gene unclear. With 2 bases removed from V and 6 bases from J, the gap between germline ends came to 6 bases. The CDR3 length is 12 residues. Germline CDR1 KGHSH, CDR2 LQKENI. The CDR3 spells CASSPKGDTQYF. CDR3 DNA: TGTGCCAGCTCACCAAAAGGGGATACGCAGTATTTT. Full variable domain (remainder filled in from reference TRBV18 and TRBJ2-3): NAGVMQNPRHLVRRRGQEARLRCSPMKGHSHVYWYRQLPEEGLKFMVYLQKENIIDESGMPKERFSAEFPKEGPSILRIQQVVRGDSAAYFCASSPKGDTQYFGPGTRLTVL.

The rearrangement links TRBV7-2 to TRBJ2-1, with no clear D. With 5 bases removed from V and 3 bases from J, the gap between germline ends came to 11 bases. Germline CDR1 and CDR2: SGHTA and FQGNSA. The CDR3 totals 14 residues. The CDR3 region has the DNA TGTGCCAGCAGCCAAGGATGGATCTACAATGAGCAGTTCTTC. Translated: CASSQGWIYNEQFF. Based on the CDR3 plus reference TRBV7-2 and TRBJ2-1, the full variable domain is GAGVSQSPSNKVTEKGKDVELRCDPISGHTALYWYRQSLGQGLEFLIYFQGNSAPDKSGLPSDRFSAERTGGSVSTLTIQRTQQEDSAVYLCASSQGWIYNEQFFGPGTRLTVL.

The genes are TRBV15 and TRBJ1-2; D remains unclear. CDR1 is LNHNV, CDR2 YYDKDF, per germline (reference sequence). With 1 base removed from V and 2 bases from J, the gap between germline ends came to 5 bases. The CDR3 is 13 residues long. Here the CDR3 DNA reads TGTGCCACCAGCAGAGGCAGGAACTATGGCTACACCTTC. Encoded protein: CATSRGRNYGYTF.

The chain combines TRBV7-2 with TRBJ2-1; 7 nucleotides match TRBD2. Losses at the gene ends were 3 bases for V and 2 bases for J; bases not matched to a gene: 4. This CDR3 contains 15 residues. CDR1 and CDR2 from the germline V gene are SGHTA and FQGNSA. Here the CDR3 reads CASSFGGEPYNEQFF. The CDR3 DNA is TGTGCCAGCAGCTTTGGGGGGGAGCCCTACAATGAGCAGTTCTTC.

The rearrangement uses TRBV5-1 and TRBJ1-6; 9 nucleotides match TRBD1. CDR3 length equals 14 residues. The V segment lost 0 bases and the J segment 10 bases; nucleotides outside the gene matches: 2. Germline CDR1 SGHRS, CDR2 YFSETQ. The CDR3, as DNA: TGCGCCAGCAGCTTGGGACAGGGGGAATCACCCCTCCACTTT. Translated, it gives CASSLGQGESPLHF.

This chain connects TRBV6-1 to TRBJ1-1; 7 bases line up with TRBD1. The CDR3 covers 14 residues. V lost 4 bases, J lost 0 bases, and 2 bases stayed unmatched. The germline CDR1 and CDR2 sequences are MNHNS and SASEGT. The CDR3 DNA reads TGTGCCAGCAGTGCGACAGGGATGAACACTGAAGCTTTCTTT. This translates into CASSATGMNTEAFF.